These 30 T cell receptor beta chains originate from one sample sequenced in a study of vaccination and CD4 T cells after COVID-19. No antigen is known for these receptors. The Oncomine TCR Beta short-read assay was what sequenced the DNA obtained from cultured CD4+ T cells. TCRdb called the PCR reads again in MiXCR, with one record for every CDR3 protein. The sample has 20,000 to 25,000 distinct CDR3 sequences, 65% to 70% seen once. As for treatment: roughly 10-day PBMC culture with coronavirus spike peptide pools or control peptides (ViraFEST assay). The sample consisted of CD4+ T cells from blood, cultured in vitro. Receptors were obtained from a human donor who had recovered from COVID-19.

V usage is TRBV2 and J usage is TRBJ2-3, with a weak D call TRBD2 (6 bases). The CDR3 is made up of 15 amino acids. Germline V CDR1 and CDR2: SNHLY, FYNNEI. V shed 6 bases and J shed 0 bases, with 13 bases lying between them. CDR3 nucleotide sequence: TGTGCCAGCAGAGCAGCGGGCTCTAGCACAGATACGCAGTATTTT. Translated: CASRAAGSSTDTQYF.

The chain has TRBV28 and TRBJ2-3; D is unresolved. The germline CDR1 and CDR2 sequences are MDHEN and SYDVKM. The CDR3 has 13 residues. Deletions cut 6 bases from V and 2 bases from J, with 9 bases between. The CDR3 protein is CASSQVVTDTQYF. In nucleotides, the CDR3 is TGTGCCAGCAGCCAGGTAGTCACAGATACGCAGTATTTT.

The chain employs TRBV7-2 and TRBJ1-2; 9 positions match TRBD1. Germline CDR1 reads SGHTA; CDR2 reads FQGNSA. The CDR3 covers 17 residues. V lost 5 bases to trimming and J lost 3 bases; unmatched junction nucleotides: 13. The CDR3 DNA follows: TGTGCCAGCAGCCCTCCGGGGTGGGACAGGGCCTACTATGGCTACACCTTC. Residues: CASSPPGWDRAYYGYTF.

The chain joins TRBV7-9 to TRBJ1-5; no clear D gene. Trimming took 5 bases from V and 10 from J, leaving 15 bases between them. From germline, CDR1 is SEHNR and CDR2 FQNEAQ (reference sequence). The length of the CDR3 is 13 residues. CDR3 DNA: TGTGCCAGCAGCCGGGCCGCGGGCGACCCCCAGCATTTT. Its translation: CASSRAAGDPQHF.

This clonotype was observed a few times. At one end, the junction sequence differs from germline, possibly due to a read error. V and J are TRBV6-1 and TRBJ1-2, with a tentative D call TRBD1 (5 bases). The CDR3 contains 14 residues. Per the germline V gene, CDR1 is MNHNS and CDR2 is SASEGT. CDR3 protein: CATSGGGLVGGYTF. CDR3 DNA: TGTGCCACCAGTGGGGGAGGGTTAGTTGGTGGCTACACCTTC.

This sequence joins TRBV10-3 and TRBJ2-7; D is unclear. Per the germline V gene, CDR1 is ENHRY and CDR2 is SYGVKD. There are 17 residues in the CDR3. V was trimmed by 5 bases and J by 7 bases, leaving 27 bases between them. The CDR3 is CAISLTATGTLVREQYF. The CDR3 region has the DNA TGTGCCATCAGTCTTACCGCAACTGGAACCCTGGTAAGAGAGCAGTACTTC.

This clonotype was counted between two and nine times. This sequence joins TRBV20-1 and TRBJ1-2, with D possibly TRBD1 on 5 matching bases. The CDR3 runs to 16 residues. Trimming took 6 bases from V and 4 from J, leaving 24 bases between them. The germline CDR1 and CDR2 sequences are DFQATT and SNEGSKA (reference sequence). CDR3 sequence reads: CSAARGPQGDSYGYTF. The CDR3 bases are TGCAGTGCCGCTAGAGGTCCGCAGGGCGATTCCTATGGCTACACCTTC.

The chain combines TRBV5-6 with TRBJ1-2, with D tentatively TRBD1 (5 bases). The CDR3 totals 17 residues. Germline V CDR1 and CDR2: SGHDT, YYEEEE. With 0 bases removed from V and 3 bases from J, the gap between germline ends came to 18 bases. CDR3 protein: CASSLAVVSGLHYGYTF. The CDR3 DNA is TGTGCCAGCAGCTTGGCCGTAGTTTCAGGGCTTCACTATGGCTACACCTTC.

The rearrangement joins TRBV27 to TRBJ1-5, with D hard to call. Between the trimmed V and J ends, which lost 6 bases and 1 base, there was a span of 10 bases. The CDR3 consists of 14 residues. Germline V gives CDR1 MNHEY, CDR2 SMNVEV (reference sequence). For the CDR3, the DNA is TGTGCCAGCAGCAAAGCCCCAAGCAATCAGCCCCAGCATTTT. Translated, it gives CASSKAPSNQPQHF.

The rearrangement joins TRBV30 to TRBJ1-6; 8 positions match TRBD1. The CDR3 consists of 13 residues. The V segment lost 5 bases and the J segment 7 bases; nucleotides outside the gene matches: 4. CDR1 and CDR2 from the germline V gene are GTSNPN and SVGIG (reference sequence). The CDR3 DNA sequence: TGTGCCTGGGGGGACAGGCCAAATTCACCCCTCCACTTT. Its translation: CAWGDRPNSPLHF. The variable domain in full, with the rest retrieved from reference TRBV30 and TRBJ1-6, is SQTIHQWPATLVQPVGSPLSLECTVEGTSNPNLYWYRQAAGRGLQLLFYSVGIGQISSEVPQNLSASRPQDRQFILSSKKLLLSDSGFYLCAWGDRPNSPLHFGNGTRLTVT.

This clonotype was picked up a small number of times. This chain joins TRBV6-2 or TRBV6-3 and TRBJ1-5; D may be TRBD1 (5 bases). Trimming pared 1 base from V and 7 bases from J, leaving 11 bases between. Germline values: CDR1 MNHEY, CDR2 SVGEGT. The CDR3 consists of 14 residues. CDR3 in DNA: TGTGCCAGCAGTTACTTTAGGGGTGGACAGCCCCAGCATTTT. Translated, it gives CASSYFRGGQPQHF.

The chain recombines TRBV20-1 with TRBJ2-4; D may match TRBD1 or TRBD2 (6 bases each). CDR1 and CDR2 from the germline V gene are DFQATT and SNEGSKA (reference sequence). The CDR3 consists of 14 residues. The V end lost 6 bases, the J end lost 8 bases, and 20 bases lay between the germline ends. The CDR3 region is CSAVRGQGRHIQYF. DNA for the CDR3: TGCAGTGCAGTTCGAGGGCAGGGGAGGCACATTCAGTACTTC.

This CDR3 is CASSTLAGATQYF. The CDR3 DNA reads TGTGCCAGCAGCACACTAGCGGGAGCAACGCAGTATTTT. V gene TRBV7-3 combines with J gene TRBJ2-3, with TRBD2 matching 11 bases. The J segment lost 9 bases and the V segment lost 5 bases, leaving 4 bases of the junction unmatched. Per germline, CDR1 SGHTA and CDR2 FQGTGA. CDR3 length: 13 amino acids.

Note on this clonotype: One end of the junction varies from germline; a read error may be responsible. The chain combines TRBV19 with TRBJ1-1; D gene ambiguous. CDR3 length: 13 amino acids. Germline CDR1 reads LNHDA; CDR2 reads SQIVND (reference sequence). The CDR3 spells CASSIEVNTEAFF. The CDR3 DNA sequence: TGTGCTAGTAGTATAGAAGTGAACACTGAAGCTTTCTTT.

The chain links TRBV20-1 to TRBJ1-5; D is perhaps TRBD1 (6 bases). V dropped 2 bases and J dropped 4 bases, with 9 bases sitting between them. Germline-derived CDR1 and CDR2 are DFQATT and SNEGSKA (reference sequence). The length of the CDR3 is 13 residues. In DNA, the CDR3 is TGCAGTGCTAGACCAGGGGAAAATCAGCCCCAGCATTTT. It is translated as CSARPGENQPQHF.

Written as DNA, the CDR3 is TGTGCCTGGGTCCCCACGGGGGGGGATACGCAGTATTTT. It is translated as CAWVPTGGDTQYF. The chain is built from TRBV30 and TRBJ2-3, with 8 positions matching TRBD2. Germline V CDR1 and CDR2: GTSNPN, SVGIG (reference sequence). The ends lost 5 bases at V and 6 bases at J; junction bases unmatched: 7. This CDR3 has 13 residues.

The V and J genes are TRBV4-1 and TRBJ2-5; 10 bases match TRBD2. This CDR3 comprises 18 residues. The junction had 11 bases not matched to a gene; V was cut back by 4 bases and J by 0 bases. Germline V gene sequence: CDR1 MGHRA, CDR2 YSYEKL. The CDR3 protein is CASSPRTSGVGYQETQYF. In DNA form, the CDR3 reads TGCGCCAGCAGCCCCAGGACTAGCGGTGTGGGGTACCAAGAGACCCAGTACTTC.

The chain has TRBV20-1 and TRBJ1-5; D is unresolved. CDR3 length: 12 amino acids. Germline CDR1 reads DFQATT; CDR2 reads SNEGSKA (reference sequence). V shed 3 bases and J shed 6 bases, with 9 bases lying between them. The CDR3, as DNA: TGCAGTGCTAGTAGCGGGGTTCAGCCCCAGCATTTT. This encodes CSASSGVQPQHF.

This clonotype was counted between two and nine times. This rearrangement joins TRBV11-2 to TRBJ1-2, with D unresolved. This CDR3 has 13 residues. Looked up from germline, CDR1 is SGHAT and CDR2 is FQNNGV. Trimming shortened V by 5 bases and J by 4 bases, and 11 bases separated the two germline ends. CDR3 region: CASSREMGYGYTF. CDR3 bases: TGTGCCAGCAGCCGGGAGATGGGCTATGGCTACACCTTC.

This clonotype was picked up a small number of times. The DNA of the CDR3 is TGTGCCAGCAGCTTAACAGGCAGAAACTATGGCTACACCTTC. Translating gives CASSLTGRNYGYTF. The J gene is TRBJ1-2, the V gene TRBV7-3; D is unclear. The CDR3 covers 14 residues. V lost 0 bases and J lost 2, with 7 bases in between. Per the germline V gene, CDR1 is SGHTA and CDR2 is FQGTGA.

This chain connects TRBV9 to TRBJ2-7, with D perhaps matching TRBD1 or TRBD2 (5 bases each). V was pared by 0 bases and J by 0 bases, with 10 bases between. CDR3 length: 15 residues. CDR1 and CDR2 (germline): SGDLS, YYNGEE. In DNA, the CDR3 is TGTGCCAGCAGCGTAGGCGCAGGGAGCTCCTACGAGCAGTACTTC. Protein product: CASSVGAGSSYEQYF.

The V and J genes are TRBV7-3 and TRBJ1-1; D is unclear. In germline, CDR1 is SGHTA, CDR2 FQGTGA. This CDR3 spans 14 amino acids. Trimming left V 1 base short and J 5 bases short, with 11 bases between. CDR3 in DNA: TGTGCCAGCAGCTTAAGGGCAAGGGCAACTGAAGCTTTCTTT. This codes for CASSLRARATEAFF. The whole variable domain, remainder taken from reference TRBV7-3 and TRBJ1-1, is GAGVSQTPSNKVTEKGKYVELRCDPISGHTALYWYRQSLGQGPEFLIYFQGTGAADDSGLPNDRFFAVRPEGSVSTLKIQRTERGDSAVYLCASSLRARATEAFFGQGTRLTVV.

This clonotype was picked up a small number of times. The chain combines TRBV27 with TRBJ1-2; D perhaps matches TRBD1 (5 bases). Germline CDR1 MNHEY, CDR2 SMNVEV (reference sequence). V was clipped by 3 bases and J by 6 bases, with 14 bases between them. The CDR3 sequence is 14 residues long. The CDR3 coding sequence is TGTGCCAGCAGTTTTGAGAGGGGAGGAAATGGCTACACCTTC. Translation gives CASSFERGGNGYTF.

This clonotype occurred once. V is TRBV20-1 and J is TRBJ1-1; the match to TRBD1 covers 10 bases. The CDR3 is made up of 13 amino acids. V was clipped by 5 bases and J by 3 bases; unmatched bases: 3. Germline lookup yields CDR1 DFQATT and CDR2 SNEGSKA (reference sequence). The CDR3, as DNA: TGCAGTGCTGGGGACAGGGGATACACTGAAGCTTTCTTT. The encoded protein is CSAGDRGYTEAFF.

The chain is built from TRBV7-2 and TRBJ1-5; D unclear. The CDR3 totals 13 residues. Germline V CDR1 and CDR2: SGHTA, FQGNSA. Trimming stripped 4 bases from V and 4 bases from J, with 8 bases between. The CDR3 bases are TGTGCCAGCAGCTGGACCCCGAATCAGCCCCAGCATTTT. This gives the protein CASSWTPNQPQHF. Based on the CDR3 plus reference TRBV7-2 and TRBJ1-5, the full variable domain is GAGVSQSPSNKVTEKGKDVELRCDPISGHTALYWYRQSLGQGLEFLIYFQGNSAPDKSGLPSDRFSAERTGGSVSTLTIQRTQQEDSAVYLCASSWTPNQPQHFGDGTRLSIL.

The V and J genes are TRBV7-9 and TRBJ2-7; D possibly corresponds to TRBD1 (6 bases). V was clipped by 5 bases and J by 2 bases, with 13 bases between them. The CDR3 sequence is 14 residues long. In germline, CDR1 is SEHNR, CDR2 FQNEAQ (reference sequence). DNA for the CDR3: TGTGCCAGCAGCGACCGGGACATTACCTACGAGCAGTACTTC. The encoded protein is CASSDRDITYEQYF.

The V call is TRBV7-6, the J call TRBJ2-2; D is possibly TRBD2 (5 bases). From germline, CDR1 is SGHVS and CDR2 FNYEAQ. The CDR3 sequence is 15 residues long. Trimming took 1 base from V and 4 from J, leaving 10 bases between them. CDR3 loop: CASSLESGFTGELFF. The DNA for the CDR3 is TGTGCCAGCAGCTTAGAGAGCGGATTCACCGGGGAGCTGTTTTTT.

V and J are TRBV30 and TRBJ2-1, with 10 bases that match TRBD2. The CDR3 runs to 15 residues. V lost 1 base and J lost 3; bases outside the gene matches: 3. Germline CDR1 and CDR2: GTSNPN and SVGIG (reference sequence). CDR3 in amino acids: CAWSGEREGYNEQFF. As DNA, the CDR3 is TGTGCCTGGAGTGGTGAGCGGGAGGGCTACAATGAGCAGTTCTTC.

The chain employs TRBV7-9 and TRBJ2-7; 7 nucleotides match TRBD1. The CDR3 is 13 residues long. Losses at the gene ends were 7 bases for V and 5 bases for J; bases not matched to a gene: 8. From germline, CDR1 is SEHNR and CDR2 FQNEAQ (reference sequence). CDR3 nucleotides: TGTGCCAGCACCTCGACAGGGTTTCACGAGCAGTACTTC. This codes for CASTSTGFHEQYF.

The rearrangement uses TRBV11-3 and TRBJ1-1, with 8 bases lining up with TRBD1. This CDR3 is built from 14 residues. Trimming took 2 bases from V and 6 from J; bases not matched to a gene: 5. Germline CDR1 and CDR2: SGHNT and YENEEA. The DNA of the CDR3 is TGTGCCAGCAGCTTAATTCAGGGGGCCGCTGAAGCTTTCTTT. Protein: CASSLIQGAAEAFF.